This T cell receptor beta chain is drawn from a study of blood T cell repertoires in COVID-19. Study summary: The origin of the acute and convalescent COVID-19 samples was the United States, Italy and Spain. The cDNA or gDNA used as material had been derived from T cells, B-cell-depleted T cells, or PBMCs.

How the authors handled the data: Counts of nucleated cells, estimated from reference gene primer amplification, were obtained. Some clones are missing from TCRdb's copy, which holds only in-frame ones; the method was immunoSEQ multiplex PCR. The V and J calls and clone size are taken from that table; D and trimming were inferred from the DNA. This table holds about 53,000 clones, more than 90% found once. V lost 2 bases to trimming and J lost 3 bases, with 11 bases between them. CDR1 MNHNS and CDR2 SASEGT come from the germline V gene. CDR3 length equals 15 residues. J is TRBJ1-5 and V is TRBV6-1, with D maybe TRBD1 (5 bases). The receptor's source is a human donor in a cohort sampled during active COVID-19. The sample comprised peripheral blood. Written as DNA, the CDR3 is TGTGCCAGCAGTGAAAGTGGGACTTCCAATCAGCCCCAGCATTTT. This gives the protein CASSESGTSNQPQHF.